This T cell receptor (beta chain) was sequenced for a study of T cells after posttransplantation cyclophosphamide. Study-level findings and limits: Later blood repertoires were often dominated by clones from the donor CD8+ memory compartment. Blood and skin or GI T cell repertoires showed limited TRB overlap. Recipient CMV seropositivity and CMV reactivation strongly tracked TRB clonality.

Profiling relied on immunoSEQ multiplex PCR, and the TCRdb table lists in-frame clones only, not all of them. The table has about 22,000 clones, approximately 87% seen once. Points on this clone: Its antigen is still unknown.

The V and J ends lost 4 bases and 8 bases, in that order; junction bases with no gene match: 5. This CDR3 has 14 amino acids. Germline CDR1 reads KGHSH; CDR2 reads LQKENI. A marrow graft followed busulfan-fludarabine conditioning, with cyclophosphamide on days +3 and +4. The clonotype comes from a female patient aged 30 to 40 who received an allogeneic stem cell transplant from an unrelated donor, was CMV-positive, and had no GVHD. Some T cells may possibly be graft donor cells. Sequenced here: PBMCs, sampled after allogeneic stem cell transplant with posttransplant cyclophosphamide. The chain is built from TRBV18 and TRBJ2-1; 10 nucleotides align to TRBD1. CDR3 amino acids: CASSLMTGGDEQFF. The CDR3 DNA reads TGTGCCAGCTCACTGATGACAGGGGGCGATGAGCAGTTCTTC.